This T cell receptor (beta chain) was captured by sequencing in a study of blood T cell repertoires in COVID-19. Study context: Acute and convalescent COVID-19 specimens originated in the United States, Italy and Spain. PBMCs, B-cell-depleted T cells, or T cells provided the cDNA or gDNA that made up the material.

The repertoire was sequenced with immunoSEQ multiplex PCR; TCRdb's copy has only in-frame clones and lacks some. The table has approximately 470,000 clones, approximately 83% seen once. The germline V gene has CDR1 SEHNR and CDR2 FQNEAQ (reference sequence). The V gene lost 0 bases and the J gene lost 6 bases, with 11 bases spanning the gap. CDR3 length: 14 amino acids. V and J are TRBV7-9 and TRBJ1-2; weak D call: TRBD1 (5 bases). The source is a human donor in a cohort sampled during active COVID-19. The material sequenced was peripheral blood. The CDR3 sequence is CASSLAGVADGYTF. DNA for the CDR3: TGTGCCAGCAGCTTAGCAGGGGTGGCAGATGGCTACACCTTC.